This passage covers 4 T cell receptor beta chains from one sample sequenced in a study of early T cells in non-severe SARS-CoV-2 infection. TCRdb recomputed calls from the 5' RACE reads with MiXCR, one row per CDR3 protein. The data show over 60,000 distinct CDR3 sequences, roughly a tenth seen once. Source material: whole blood. The receptors were gathered from an adult who was a healthcare worker with PCR-confirmed SARS-CoV-2 infection or an uninfected control (not recorded which).

V and J are TRBV2 and TRBJ1-1; the D is unclear. The V end was cut by 3 bases, the J end by 0 bases, with 14 bases between. CDR3 size: 16 residues. Germline loops: CDR1 SNHLY, CDR2 FYNNEI. The CDR3 loop reads CASSEAAGGMNTEAFF. The CDR3 DNA sequence: TGTGCCAGCAGTGAGGCGGCTGGTGGCATGAACACTGAAGCTTTCTTT.

This clonotype was observed at least ten times. The rearrangement joins TRBV10-3 to TRBJ2-7; no firm D call. Per germline, CDR1 ENHRY and CDR2 SYGVKD. The CDR3 spans 14 residues. V was pared by 6 bases and J by 6 bases, with 18 bases between. The CDR3 reads CAIRKQAPPVEQYF. The CDR3 DNA follows: TGTGCCATCAGAAAGCAGGCCCCACCCGTCGAGCAGTACTTC.

This clonotype was picked up many times. The chain employs TRBV15 and TRBJ2-2, with D unclear. The V end lost 6 bases, the J end lost 0 bases, and 8 bases lay between the germline ends. Germline loops: CDR1 LNHNV, CDR2 YYDKDF (reference sequence). CDR3 length: 14 residues. The CDR3 here is CATSSQSNTGELFF. The CDR3 region has the DNA TGTGCCACCAGTTCACAGTCGAACACCGGGGAGCTGTTTTTT.

This clonotype was seen at least ten times. V gene TRBV5-8 combines with J gene TRBJ2-6; maybe TRBD2 (5 bases). Germline V gene lookup returns CDR1 SGHTS and CDR2 YDEGEE. The CDR3 extends over 14 amino acids. V gave up 2 bases and J gave up 10 bases, with 13 bases separating them. The CDR3 DNA reads as TGTGCCAGCAGCTTTGGGGAGTACCGGAACGTCCTGACTTTC. Protein product: CASSFGEYRNVLTF.